The clone carrying this TCR beta chain was detected ten times or more. The antigen remains unidentified. This CDR3 region has 14 residues. Trimming stripped 0 bases from V and 4 bases from J, with 6 bases between. Germline loops: CDR1 MNHEY, CDR2 SMNVEV (reference sequence). In making TCR beta libraries, quantitative 5'-RACE with molecular barcodes was used. TCRdb called the 5' RACE reads again in MiXCR, with one record for every CDR3 protein. The sample contains approximately 500,000 distinct CDR3 sequences, approximately 12% of which appear only once. This specimen comes from a study of CD8 T cells in ankylosing spondylitis. General study findings and limits: Earlier reports found some motif variants in synovial fluid and blood in reactive arthritis. Disease-linked clones reportedly showed significant enrichment in matched ankylosing spondylitis synovial fluid. Ankylosing spondylitis blood appeared to be characterized by a TCR beta motif of under ten highly homologous variants.

This clonotype was obtained from a male donor with ankylosing spondylitis. Specimen: blood, either unsorted or a sorted T cell fraction (not recorded which). This rearrangement joins TRBV27 to TRBJ2-2; D is ambiguous. CDR3 residues: CASSLSLLTGELFF. In DNA form, the CDR3 reads TGTGCCAGCAGTTTATCCCTTCTCACCGGGGAGCTGTTTTTT.